These 9 T cell receptor beta chains were all obtained from the same sample, sequenced in a study of blood T cell repertoires in COVID-19. Only in-frame clones appear in the TCRdb table, and some are missing; sequencing was by immunoSEQ multiplex PCR. The sample contains 55,000 to 85,000 clones, 80% to 90% of which appear only once. The sequenced sample consisted of peripheral blood. These receptors were taken from a human donor in a cohort sampled during active COVID-19.

The chain links TRBV4-3 to TRBJ1-1; D is perhaps TRBD1 (5 bases). V lost 0 bases and J 5 bases, leaving 13 bases between the germline ends. Germline V CDR1 and CDR2: LGHNA, YSLEER. The CDR3 is made up of 15 amino acids. CDR3 loop: CASSQETGMGTEAFF. CDR3 sequence (DNA): TGCGCCAGCAGCCAAGAAACAGGAATGGGAACTGAAGCTTTCTTT.

This clone was counted once. The J gene is TRBJ2-7, the V gene TRBV27; 8 bases are a match to TRBD1. Germline CDR1 MNHEY, CDR2 SMNVEV (reference sequence). This CDR3 spans 16 amino acids. The junction had 13 bases not matched to a gene; V was cut back by 5 bases and J by 4 bases. The CDR3 coding sequence is TGTGCCAGCAGTCCCACCGGGACAGGTGGACGGTACGAGCAGTACTTC. Translating gives CASSPTGTGGRYEQYF.

The chain carries TRBV5-5 and TRBJ2-7; D is unresolved. The V end was cut by 4 bases, the J end by 4 bases, with 9 bases between. Germline values: CDR1 SGHKS, CDR2 YYEKEE (reference sequence). The CDR3 runs 12 residues. The CDR3 DNA sequence: TGTGCCAGCAGCCGCCTAGATTACGAGCAGTACTTC. Translating gives CASSRLDYEQYF.

This clone was recorded once. The chain uses TRBV19 and TRBJ2-1; 9 bases map to TRBD1. This CDR3 has 17 residues. Germline V gives CDR1 LNHDA, CDR2 SQIVND (reference sequence). Trimming cost V 3 bases and J 0 bases; bases outside gene matches: 6. Here the CDR3 DNA reads TGTGCCAGTAGTATGAGGGGGACAGGGACCTCCTACAATGAGCAGTTCTTC. It specifies CASSMRGTGTSYNEQFF.

The gene calls are TRBV9 and TRBJ1-1; D is unresolved. V lost 0 bases and J lost 4, with 19 bases in between. CDR3 length: 17 amino acids. CDR1 and CDR2 from the germline V gene are SGDLS and YYNGEE. This CDR3 reads CASSVAAPGSIGTEAFF. The CDR3 DNA reads TGTGCCAGCAGCGTAGCAGCGCCGGGTAGTATCGGCACTGAAGCTTTCTTT.

V is TRBV5-1 and J is TRBJ1-1; D is undetermined. Trimming removed 4 bases at V and 5 bases at J, with 15 bases between. The CDR3 has 14 residues. Germline V gives CDR1 SGHRS, CDR2 YFSETQ. The CDR3 here is CASSAELGDTEAFF. Written as DNA, the CDR3 is TGCGCCAGCAGCGCAGAACTAGGTGATACTGAAGCTTTCTTT. Based on the CDR3 plus reference TRBV5-1 and TRBJ1-1, the full variable domain is KAGVTQTPRYLIKTRGQQVTLSCSPISGHRSVSWYQQTPGQGLQFLFEYFSETQRNKGNFPGRFSGRQFSNSRSEMNVSTLELGDSALYLCASSAELGDTEAFFGQGTRLTVV.

A remark on this clone: The junction does not match germline at one end; this may be a read error. V is TRBV6-2 or TRBV6-3 and J is TRBJ2-2; 9 positions match TRBD2. This CDR3 is 16 amino acids long. Germline V CDR1 and CDR2: MNHEY, SVGEGT. In DNA, the CDR3 is TGTGCCAGCAGTCACTCCGGGACTAGCCGTCCCGGGGAGCTGTTTTTT. Protein: CASSHSGTSRPGELFF.

V and J are TRBV10-1 and TRBJ1-6; 9 positions agree with TRBD1. Germline assignment: CDR1 WNHNN and CDR2 SYGVQD (reference sequence). After removal of 9 bases from V and 10 bases from J, the junction contained 4 bases not matched to a gene. The CDR3 covers 12 residues. The CDR3 DNA sequence: TGCGCCAGGGACAGGGGAAACTCACCCCTCCACTTT. Its protein is CARDRGNSPLHF.

The chain is built from TRBV30 and TRBJ1-1; D is undetermined. Germline CDR1 reads GTSNPN; CDR2 reads SVGIG (reference sequence). V lost 3 bases and J 2 bases, leaving 19 bases between the germline ends. The CDR3 sequence is 16 residues long. CDR3 bases: TGTGCCTGGAGGGATGAACTGAGGGAGGTAAACACTGAAGCTTTCTTT. Residues: CAWRDELREVNTEAFF. The entire variable domain, with the rest obtained from reference TRBV30 and TRBJ1-1, is as follows: SQTIHQWPATLVQPVGSPLSLECTVEGTSNPNLYWYRQAAGRGLQLLFYSVGIGQISSEVPQNLSASRPQDRQFILSSKKLLLSDSGFYLCAWRDELREVNTEAFFGQGTRLTVV.